Below, 23 T cell receptor beta chains from the same sample are listed, as sequenced in a study of graft-versus-host responses after intestinal transplantation. These receptors' antigens are unknown. TCRdb keeps only in-frame clones here, not all; method: immunoSEQ multiplex PCR. The data hold around 110,000 clones, with about 91% observed a single time. The specimen comprised unstimulated CD4+ T cells sorted from spleen or lymph node cells, sampled before transplant. Receptor source: a human donor who was the organ donor for an intestinal transplant.

The rearrangement joins TRBV5-1 to TRBJ2-2, with 8 bases that match TRBD1. Germline V CDR1 and CDR2: SGHRS, YFSETQ. The CDR3 loop spans 14 amino acids. J was trimmed by 7 bases and V by 2 bases; bases with no gene match: 4. CDR3 sequence (DNA): TGCGCCAGCAGCTTAAGGACAGGGCGCGGGGAGCTGTTTTTT. Encoded protein: CASSLRTGRGELFF.

The rearrangement uses TRBV4-1 and TRBJ1-2; 12 bases map to TRBD1. The CDR3 contains 14 residues. The germline gives CDR1 MGHRA, CDR2 YSYEKL. With V trimmed by 4 bases and J by 7 bases, 4 bases remained unmatched. In DNA, the CDR3 is TGCGCCAGCAGCCCACCGGGACAGGGGGCTGGCTACACCTTC. This gives the protein CASSPPGQGAGYTF.

The chain carries TRBV5-4 and TRBJ2-3; 13 positions agree with TRBD2. Per the germline V gene, CDR1 is SGHNT and CDR2 is YYREEE (reference sequence). V was pared by 4 bases and J by 2 bases, with 1 base of the junction left unmatched. CDR3 length: 15 amino acids. For the CDR3, the DNA is TGTGCCAGCAGCACTAGCGGGAGGGCCACAGATACGCAGTATTTT. It is translated as CASSTSGRATDTQYF.

V is TRBV5-6 and J is TRBJ2-7, with 7 bases that match TRBD1. J gave up 0 bases and V 1 base, and 1 base lay outside the gene matches. From germline, CDR1 is SGHDT and CDR2 YYEEEE. The CDR3 contains 14 residues. The CDR3 sequence is CASSLTGVSYEQYF. In nucleotides, the CDR3 is TGTGCCAGCAGCTTGACAGGGGTCTCCTACGAGCAGTACTTC.

The chain employs TRBV5-4 and TRBJ2-7, with 7 bases aligning to TRBD1. Trimming cost V 3 bases and J 2 bases; bases outside gene matches: 8. The CDR3 is 15 residues long. The germline V gene encodes CDR1 SGHNT and CDR2 YYREEE (reference sequence). The CDR3 DNA follows: TGTGCCAGCAGCTCCCGGACAGGCCAGACCTACGAGCAGTACTTC. Protein product: CASSSRTGQTYEQYF. The variable domain in full, completed from reference TRBV5-4 and TRBJ2-7, reads ETGVTQSPTHLIKTRGQQVTLRCSSQSGHNTVSWYQQALGQGPQFIFQYYREEENGRGNFPPRFSGLQFPNYSSELNVNALELDDSALYLCASSSRTGQTYEQYFGPGTRLTVT.

In this sample, this clone turned up a few times. The chain joins TRBV5-1 to TRBJ2-2, with D possibly being TRBD2 (6 bases). Per the germline V gene, CDR1 is SGHRS and CDR2 is YFSETQ. Trimming cost V 0 bases and J 8 bases, with 17 bases left between them. The CDR3 contains 16 residues. CDR3: CASSLVPGEGFGELFF. The DNA for the CDR3 is TGCGCCAGCAGCTTGGTCCCGGGAGAGGGGTTTGGGGAGCTGTTTTTT.

DNA of the CDR3: TGTGCCAGCAGCCTCCGCCGGGGGTTTAATGAGCAGTTCTTC. Encoded protein: CASSLRRGFNEQFF. The V and J genes are TRBV6-5 and TRBJ2-1, with TRBD2 as a possible D gene (6 bases). CDR1 MNHEY and CDR2 SVGAGI come from the germline V gene. Trimming left V 6 bases short and J 7 bases short, with 16 bases between. This CDR3 contains 14 residues.

The genes are TRBV6-1 and TRBJ2-7, with D tentatively TRBD1 or TRBD2 (5 bases each). Germline V CDR1 and CDR2: MNHNS, SASEGT. V lost 6 bases, J lost 3 bases, and 15 bases lay in between. This CDR3 region has 14 residues. The CDR3 region has the DNA TGTGCCAGCAGGGCCGGGGCTACGAACTACGAGCAGTACTTC. It yields the protein CASRAGATNYEQYF.

The chain has TRBV7-9 and TRBJ1-1, with D uncertain. Trimming pared 1 base from V and 0 bases from J, leaving 12 bases between. Per germline, CDR1 SEHNR and CDR2 FQNEAQ (reference sequence). The CDR3 consists of 16 residues. In DNA, the CDR3 is TGTGCCAGCAGCTTAGTGGGCGGCCTCATGAACACTGAAGCTTTCTTT. This sequence encodes CASSLVGGLMNTEAFF.

The chain is built from TRBV6-1 and TRBJ1-4; TRBD1 is a possible D gene (6 bases). CDR3 length: 13 amino acids. In germline, CDR1 is MNHNS, CDR2 SASEGT. V gave up 7 bases and J gave up 5 bases, with 11 bases separating them. In DNA form, the CDR3 reads TGTGCCAGCACCGGGACAAGAAATGAAAAACTGTTTTTT. It encodes CASTGTRNEKLFF.

The V call is TRBV29-1, the J call TRBJ1-3; D is undetermined. Germline V gene data show CDR1 as SQVTM and CDR2 as ANQGSEA. The ends were cut back, 2 bases at V and 8 bases at J, with 10 bases in the middle. The CDR3 has 12 residues. CDR3 nucleotides: TGCAGCGTTGAAAGACCTCCGGACACCATATATTTT. Protein: CSVERPPDTIYF.

This rearrangement joins TRBV6-5 to TRBJ2-2, with D tentatively TRBD1 (6 bases). The CDR3 is 16 residues long. V dropped 0 bases and J dropped 4 bases, with 12 bases sitting between them. From germline, CDR1 is MNHEY and CDR2 SVGAGI. In DNA form, the CDR3 reads TGTGCCAGCAGTTACTCTTGGGGGCCAGGCACCGGGGAGCTGTTTTTT. Translated, it gives CASSYSWGPGTGELFF.

In this sample, this clone turned up once. V is TRBV6-5 and J is TRBJ1-6; 9 nucleotides align to TRBD1. V lost 4 bases to trimming and J lost 9 bases; unmatched junction nucleotides: 4. CDR1 is MNHEY and CDR2 is SVGAGI in the germline V gene. This CDR3 contains 14 residues. The CDR3 spells CASSSGTGSSPLHF. DNA of the CDR3: TGTGCCAGCAGTTCCGGGACAGGGAGTTCACCCCTCCACTTT.

This clone was counted once. This chain joins TRBV5-1 and TRBJ1-3; 9 bases fit TRBD1. This CDR3 has 17 residues. Germline V gives CDR1 SGHRS, CDR2 YFSETQ. J was trimmed by 1 base and V by 0 bases; bases with no gene match: 5. DNA of the CDR3: TGCGCCAGCAGCTTGGGCCCGGACAGGGGTTCTGGAAACACCATATATTTT. Residues: CASSLGPDRGSGNTIYF. The full variable domain, rest sourced from reference TRBV5-1 and TRBJ1-3, is KAGVTQTPRYLIKTRGQQVTLSCSPISGHRSVSWYQQTPGQGLQFLFEYFSETQRNKGNFPGRFSGRQFSNSRSEMNVSTLELGDSALYLCASSLGPDRGSGNTIYFGEGSWLTVV.

This chain uses TRBV23-1 with TRBJ1-2; unclear D gene. TRBV23-1 is designated an ORF whose function remains uncertain. Trimming pared 10 bases from V and 3 bases from J, leaving 21 bases between. The CDR3 covers 15 residues. The CDR3 loop reads CATPASGRGYYGYTF. Here the CDR3 DNA reads TGCGCCACGCCCGCCTCTGGGAGAGGGTACTATGGCTACACCTTC.

The chain employs TRBV5-6 and TRBJ1-2; perhaps TRBD1 as D (5 bases). The CDR3 has 16 residues. Germline V gene sequence: CDR1 SGHDT, CDR2 YYEEEE. The germline V and J ends were trimmed by 0 bases and 1 base, with 13 bases remaining between them. CDR3 in amino acids: CASSLGATAINYGYTF. The DNA of the CDR3 is TGTGCCAGCAGCTTGGGTGCGACAGCTATTAACTATGGCTACACCTTC.

This chain links TRBV7-2 with TRBJ2-2; no clear D. This CDR3 has 15 amino acids. The V gene lost 5 bases and the J gene lost 7 bases, with 17 bases spanning the gap. Germline V gives CDR1 SGHTA, CDR2 FQGNSA. The CDR3 sequence is CASSQPGVRLGELFF. CDR3 sequence (DNA): TGTGCCAGCAGCCAGCCGGGCGTACGGCTCGGGGAGCTGTTTTTT.

The chain carries TRBV5-1 and TRBJ2-7; perhaps TRBD1 as D (6 bases). Germline loops: CDR1 SGHRS, CDR2 YFSETQ. Trimming shortened V by 5 bases and J by 6 bases, and 21 bases separated the two germline ends. The CDR3 is 15 residues long. CDR3 region: CASSSSGTTTGEQYF. CDR3 sequence (DNA): TGCGCCAGCAGTTCCTCCGGGACAACGACAGGCGAGCAGTACTTC.

In its sample, this clone was seen a few times. The gene calls are TRBV6-6 and TRBJ2-3; unclear D gene. The V end lost 5 bases, the J end lost 0 bases, and 12 bases lay between the germline ends. This CDR3 is built from 15 residues. The germline V gene has CDR1 MNHNY and CDR2 SVGAGI (reference sequence). CDR3 nucleotides: TGTGCCAGCAGTCATAATCTATTTAGCACAGATACGCAGTATTTT. It translates to CASSHNLFSTDTQYF.

This chain joins TRBV4-1 and TRBJ2-3; weak D call: TRBD1 (5 bases). V shed 1 base and J shed 6 bases, with 14 bases lying between them. Looked up from germline, CDR1 is MGHRA and CDR2 is YSYEKL. The CDR3 sequence is 15 residues long. The CDR3: CASSQGTGAWDTQYF. The CDR3 DNA sequence: TGCGCCAGCAGCCAAGGCACAGGTGCATGGGATACGCAGTATTTT.

The chain joins TRBV2 to TRBJ1-6, with 8 bases identical to TRBD1. Germline values: CDR1 SNHLY, CDR2 FYNNEI. The CDR3 sequence is 16 residues long. With 4 bases clipped from V and 7 bases from J, the junction kept 9 bases outside the gene matches. The CDR3 is CASSGQGSNRNSPLHF. For the CDR3, the DNA is TGTGCCAGCAGTGGACAGGGGTCCAACCGGAATTCACCCCTCCACTTT.

CDR3 coding DNA: TGTGCCAGCGGGGGGAGCTCCTACAATGAGCAGTTCTTC. It encodes CASGGSSYNEQFF. The chain recombines TRBV7-3 with TRBJ2-1; D possibly corresponds to TRBD2 (6 bases). This CDR3 contains 13 residues. CDR1 and CDR2 (germline): SGHTA, FQGTGA. V lost 8 bases and J lost 0, with 8 bases in between.

The chain has TRBV6-6 and TRBJ1-3; D ambiguous. V lost 3 bases and J lost 4, with 10 bases in between. CDR1 is MNHNY, CDR2 SVGAGI, per germline (reference sequence). CDR3 length: 14 amino acids. The CDR3 nucleotides read TGTGCCAGCAGTTATGGCGGGTCCGGAAACACCATATATTTT. Translation gives CASSYGGSGNTIYF.